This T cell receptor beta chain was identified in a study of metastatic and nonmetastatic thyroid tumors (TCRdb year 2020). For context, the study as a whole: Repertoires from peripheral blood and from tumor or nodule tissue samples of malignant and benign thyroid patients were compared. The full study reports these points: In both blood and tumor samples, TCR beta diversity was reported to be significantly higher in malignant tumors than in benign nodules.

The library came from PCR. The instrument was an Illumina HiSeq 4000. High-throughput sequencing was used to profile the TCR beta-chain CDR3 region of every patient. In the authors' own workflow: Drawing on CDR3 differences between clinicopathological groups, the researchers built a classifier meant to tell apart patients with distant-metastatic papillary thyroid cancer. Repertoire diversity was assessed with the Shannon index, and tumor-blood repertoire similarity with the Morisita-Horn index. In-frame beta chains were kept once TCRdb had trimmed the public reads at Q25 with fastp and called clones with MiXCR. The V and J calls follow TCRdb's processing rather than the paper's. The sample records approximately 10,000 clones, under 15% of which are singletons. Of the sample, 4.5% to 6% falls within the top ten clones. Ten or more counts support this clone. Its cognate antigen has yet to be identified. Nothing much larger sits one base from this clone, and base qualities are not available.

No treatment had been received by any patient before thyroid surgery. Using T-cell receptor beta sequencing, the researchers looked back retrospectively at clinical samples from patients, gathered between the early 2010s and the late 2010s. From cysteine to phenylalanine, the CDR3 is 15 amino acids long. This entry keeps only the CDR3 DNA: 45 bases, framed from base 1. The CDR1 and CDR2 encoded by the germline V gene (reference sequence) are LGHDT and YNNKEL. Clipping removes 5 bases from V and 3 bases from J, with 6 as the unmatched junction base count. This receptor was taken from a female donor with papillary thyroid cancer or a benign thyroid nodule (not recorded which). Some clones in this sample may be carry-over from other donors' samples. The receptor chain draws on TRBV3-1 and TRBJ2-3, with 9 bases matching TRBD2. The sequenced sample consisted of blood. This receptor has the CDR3 CASSDAGGGTDTQYF. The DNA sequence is TGTGCCAGCAGCGACGCGGGGGGGGGGACAGATACGCAGTATTTT.